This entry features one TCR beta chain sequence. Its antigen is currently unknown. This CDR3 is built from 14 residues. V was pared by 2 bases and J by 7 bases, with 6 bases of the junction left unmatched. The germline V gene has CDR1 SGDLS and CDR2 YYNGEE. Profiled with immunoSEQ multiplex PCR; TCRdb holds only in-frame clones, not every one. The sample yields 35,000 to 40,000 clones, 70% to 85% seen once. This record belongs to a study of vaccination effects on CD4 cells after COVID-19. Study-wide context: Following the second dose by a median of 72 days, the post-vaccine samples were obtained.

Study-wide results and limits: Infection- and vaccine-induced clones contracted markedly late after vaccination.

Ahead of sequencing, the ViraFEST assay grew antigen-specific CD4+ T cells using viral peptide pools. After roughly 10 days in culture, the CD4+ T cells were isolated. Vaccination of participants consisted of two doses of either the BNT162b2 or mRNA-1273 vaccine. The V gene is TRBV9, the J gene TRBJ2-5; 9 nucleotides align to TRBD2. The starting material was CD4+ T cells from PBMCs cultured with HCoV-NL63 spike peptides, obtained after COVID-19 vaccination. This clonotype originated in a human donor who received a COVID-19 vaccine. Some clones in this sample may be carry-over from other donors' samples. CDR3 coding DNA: TGTGCCAGCAGCGTTTCTAGCGGGGCTTCGACCCAGTACTTC. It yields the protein CASSVSSGASTQYF.